These T cell receptor beta chains were read from a single sample in a study of shared clonotypes between healthy human individuals. Sequencing used immunoSEQ multiplex PCR; TCRdb keeps in-frame clones, though not all of them. This repertoire shows roughly 490,000 clones, around three quarters found once; its top ten account for less than 15%. The sample taken for sequencing was PBMCs. The origin of the receptors is a woman aged 40 to 50 in good health. Some clones in this sample may be carry-over from other donors' samples. Both conserved end residues are part of each CDR3. The order of the fields is J gene, D gene, clone size, V gene, CDR3 DNA, CDR3 protein. The D gene is left open where the match is weak. Some rows have no size entry. The others give once, few or many, or a class for an expanded clone.

TRBJ1-1,-,-,TRBV7-9,TGTGCCAGCACGAGGGCGGGGAGCGGTGAAGCTTTCTTT,CASTRAGSGEAFF
TRBJ2-1,-,-,TRBV15,TGTGCCACCAGCAGGGGCGGGACCATCAATGAGCAGTTCTTC,CATSRGGTINEQFF
TRBJ2-2,-,-,TRBV6-1,TGTGCCAGCAGGCCCCGGGTCGGGAGTGCCGGGGAGCTGTTTTTT,CASRPRVGSAGELFF
TRBJ2-5,TRBD1,-,TRBV28,TGTGCCAGCAGGCCCACTACAGGGGTGGAGACCCAGTACTTC,CASRPTTGVETQYF
TRBJ2-2,TRBD2,-,TRBV28,TGTGCCAGCAGTGGCAGCGGGAGTAATTACGGGGAGCTGTTTTTT,CASSGSGSNYGELFF
TRBJ1-1,-,few,TRBV18,TGTGCCAGCTCACCACCAGTAACAGAAGCTTTCTTT,CASSPPVTEAFF
TRBJ2-3,-,-,TRBV7-8,TGTGCCAGCAGCTTAGTGAGTTCGGCCACAGATACGCAGTATTTT,CASSLVSSATDTQYF
TRBJ1-2,-,-,TRBV20-1,TGCAGTGCTTACCACAGCTATGGCTACACCTTC,CSAYHSYGYTF
TRBJ2-1,TRBD2,-,TRBV10-3,TGTGCCATCAGCGGACTAGCGGGGGATTCCTACAATGAGCAGTTCTTC,CAISGLAGDSYNEQFF
TRBJ2-3,TRBD1,-,TRBV11-1,TGTGCCAGCAGCCCCGGGACAGCGAACACAGATACGCAGTATTTT,CASSPGTANTDTQYF
TRBJ2-1,TRBD2,-,TRBV19,TGTGCCAGTAGTATTCGGGACTACTACAATGAGCAGTTCTTC,CASSIRDYYNEQFF
TRBJ2-7,TRBD2,once,TRBV5-6,TGTGCCAGCAGCTCCGGGACTAGCGTCAGTAACGAGCAGTACTTC,CASSSGTSVSNEQYF
TRBJ2-7,-,-,TRBV6-1,TGTGCCAGCAGCCCAGGTGGCGAATACGAGCAGTACTTC,CASSPGGEYEQYF
TRBJ2-6,-,-,TRBV11-2,TGTGCCAGCAGCTCTCGGCGGTCACCTGAGAGCTCTGGGGCCAACGTCCTGACTTTC,CASSSRRSPESSGANVLTF
TRBJ1-2,-,-,TRBV5-1,TGCGCCAGCAGCTTGGCCTTCGAGACCATCGGCTACACCTTC,CASSLAFETIGYTF
TRBJ2-1,TRBD2,-,TRBV7-6,TGTGCCAGCAGCTTACTAGCGGGATTAAATGAGCAGTTCTTC,CASSLLAGLNEQFF
TRBJ2-5,TRBD2,-,TRBV5-1,TGCGCCAGCAGGCGGAGTGGGACTAGCGGGAGGATCGATGAGACCCAGTACTTC,CASRRSGTSGRIDETQYF
TRBJ2-1,TRBD2,-,TRBV5-1,TGCGCCAGCAGCCCCGGACTAGCGGGAGGGTACAATGAGCAGTTCTTC,CASSPGLAGGYNEQFF
TRBJ2-1,-,-,TRBV6-4,TGTGCCAGCAGTGGGAGGGGTGAGCAGTTCTTC,CASSGRGEQFF
TRBJ1-1,-,-,TRBV7-2,TGTGCCAGCAGCTTAGCACAGGCGAACACTGAAGCTTTCTTT,CASSLAQANTEAFF
TRBJ2-3,-,-,TRBV19,TGTGCCAGTAGTTCTCGACTGGATACGCAGTATTTT,CASSSRLDTQYF
TRBJ2-1,TRBD2,-,TRBV7-2,TGTGCCAGCAGCTTAGACGTCGGGAGGGCCATAAGTGAGCAGTTCTTC,CASSLDVGRAISEQFF
TRBJ2-3,-,-,TRBV10-3,TGTGCCATCAGTGGGGCGGACGGGGGGCTAAGCACAGATACGCAGTATTTT,CAISGADGGLSTDTQYF
TRBJ2-7,-,-,TRBV7-6,TGTGCCAGCAGCGGACCCGATACCTACGAGCAGTACTTC,CASSGPDTYEQYF
TRBJ2-1,TRBD2,-,TRBV27,TGTGCCAGCAGTTTGGGGACTAGCGGGTACAATGAGCAGTTCTTC,CASSLGTSGYNEQFF
TRBJ2-2,-,-,TRBV25-1,TGTGCCAGCAGTGCCACGGACAGGAACACCGGGGAGCTGTTTTTT,CASSATDRNTGELFF
TRBJ1-5,TRBD1,-,TRBV28,TGTGCCAGCAGTTCGGGACAGTATAGCAATCAGCCCCAGCATTTT,CASSSGQYSNQPQHF
TRBJ2-2,-,-,TRBV5-1,TGCGCCAGCCAGCGGGCTAGCGACAACACCGGGGAGCTGTTTTTT,CASQRASDNTGELFF
TRBJ2-7,-,-,TRBV27,TGTGCCAGCAGTTCCCGATCCTACGAGCAGTACTTC,CASSSRSYEQYF
TRBJ2-5,-,-,TRBV5-4,TGTGCCAGCAGCCCCTGGGGGGCTGGAGGAGAGACCCAGTACTTC,CASSPWGAGGETQYF
TRBJ1-1,-,-,TRBV19,TGTGCCAGTAGTTCCGTGCTGGCCACTGAAGCTTTCTTT,CASSSVLATEAFF
TRBJ2-7,TRBD1,-,TRBV18,TGTGCCAGCTCACCCTCCCAGGGGGTTGGGGAGCAGTACTTC,CASSPSQGVGEQYF
TRBJ2-7,-,many,TRBV4-2,TGTGCCAGCAGCCAAACTGTGGGGTCGCTAGACGAGCAGTACTTC,CASSQTVGSLDEQYF
TRBJ2-1,TRBD2,-,TRBV19,TGTGCCAGTAGTGTCCGACGAGGGCTAGCGGGGGTCACTGAGCAGTTCTTC,CASSVRRGLAGVTEQFF
TRBJ2-7,TRBD2,-,TRBV7-9,TGTGCCAGCAGCTTCGGGACTAGCGGGGAGCAGCAGTACTTC,CASSFGTSGEQQYF
TRBJ1-1,-,few,TRBV7-2,TGTGCCAGCAGACTCACAGGCCCGAACACTGAAGCTTTCTTT,CASRLTGPNTEAFF
TRBJ2-6,TRBD1,few,TRBV10-3,TGTGCCATCAGTGACCCTAGACAGGGGGCGCCTGGGGCCAACGTCCTGACTTTC,CAISDPRQGAPGANVLTF
TRBJ1-2,TRBD1,-,TRBV7-9,TGTGCCAGCAGCCCAGGACAGGGGTTTCCCGGCTACACCTTC,CASSPGQGFPGYTF
TRBJ1-1,-,-,TRBV6-6,TGTGCCAGCTCCGCGACCGAGAACACTGAAGCTTTCTTT,CASSATENTEAFF
TRBJ2-7,TRBD1,-,TRBV11-2,TGTGCCAGCAGCGCGACAGGGGGCTTTTACGAGCAGTACTTC,CASSATGGFYEQYF
TRBJ2-3,-,few,TRBV10-2,TGCGCCAGCACCGAGAGGGGGGATACGCAGTATTTT,CASTERGDTQYF
TRBJ2-1,TRBD2,-,TRBV4-3,TGCGCCAGCAGCCAAGATTTAGGAGCGGGAGTAGTCAATGAGCAGTTCTTC,CASSQDLGAGVVNEQFF
TRBJ1-2,-,-,TRBV5-6,TGTGCCAGCAGCTTGCGACAGGTTTCTAACTATGGCTACACCTTC,CASSLRQVSNYGYTF
TRBJ2-7,-,-,TRBV6-7,TGTGCCAGCAGGGATCCGGGGCCGCCGGACGAGCAGTACTTC,CASRDPGPPDEQYF
TRBJ2-1,-,-,TRBV9,TGTGCCAGCAGCGTGGCTAGCAGAGACAATGAGCAGTTCTTC,CASSVASRDNEQFF